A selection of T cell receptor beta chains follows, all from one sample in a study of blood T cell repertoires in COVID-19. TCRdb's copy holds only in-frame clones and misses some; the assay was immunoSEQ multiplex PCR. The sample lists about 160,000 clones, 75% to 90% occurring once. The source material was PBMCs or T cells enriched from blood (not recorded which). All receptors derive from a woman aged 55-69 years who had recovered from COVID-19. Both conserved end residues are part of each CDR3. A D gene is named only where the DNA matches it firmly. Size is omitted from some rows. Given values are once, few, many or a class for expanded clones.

CDR3aa: CASSITWQGNQPQHF; CDR3nt: TGTGCCAGTAGTATTACTTGGCAGGGGAATCAGCCCCAGCATTTT; d_gene: -; j_gene: TRBJ1-5; abundance: -; v_gene: TRBV19
CDR3aa: CASSRGRAGGGETQYF; CDR3nt: TGTGCCAGCAGCCGAGGGAGAGCGGGGGGCGGGGAGACCCAGTACTTC; d_gene: TRBD2; j_gene: TRBJ2-5; abundance: once; v_gene: TRBV3-1/TRBV3-2
CDR3aa: CASSLESAGANVLTF; CDR3nt: TGCGCCAGCAGCTTGGAATCCGCTGGGGCCAACGTCCTGACTTTC; d_gene: -; j_gene: TRBJ2-6; abundance: -; v_gene: TRBV5-1
CDR3aa: CASSLGFQGLAGYTF; CDR3nt: TGTGCCAGCAGCTTAGGATTCCAGGGCCTTGCTGGCTACACCTTC; d_gene: -; j_gene: TRBJ1-2; abundance: once; v_gene: TRBV13
CDR3aa: CASSRTGEDGYTF; CDR3nt: TGTGCCAGCAGTAGGACAGGGGAAGATGGCTACACCTTC; d_gene: TRBD1; j_gene: TRBJ1-2; abundance: few; v_gene: TRBV5-4
CDR3aa: CASSYGSAGGPKTDTQYF; CDR3nt: TGCGCCAGCAGCTACGGATCAGCGGGGGGGCCGAAGACAGATACGCAGTATTTT; d_gene: TRBD2; j_gene: TRBJ2-3; abundance: -; v_gene: TRBV5-1
CDR3aa: CASSLFGGDYGYTF; CDR3nt: TGTGCCAGCAGCTTATTCGGGGGAGACTATGGCTACACCTTC; d_gene: -; j_gene: TRBJ1-2; abundance: -; v_gene: TRBV7-2
CDR3aa: CASSTGVIQETQYF; CDR3nt: TGTGCCAGCAGCACGGGGGTGATCCAAGAGACCCAGTACTTC; d_gene: -; j_gene: TRBJ2-5; abundance: once; v_gene: TRBV5-4
CDR3aa: CASSLGTSLADPTDTQYF; CDR3nt: TGTGCCAGCAGCCTTGGGACTAGTTTAGCAGACCCCACAGATACGCAGTATTTT; d_gene: TRBD2; j_gene: TRBJ2-3; abundance: -; v_gene: TRBV11-2
CDR3aa: CASKGQANTGELFF; CDR3nt: TGTGCCAGCAAGGGACAGGCGAACACCGGGGAGCTGTTTTTT; d_gene: TRBD1; j_gene: TRBJ2-2; abundance: -; v_gene: TRBV6-5
CDR3aa: CASSFLGQGNTEAFF; CDR3nt: TGTGCCAGCAGCTTCCTGGGACAGGGGAACACTGAAGCTTTCTTT; d_gene: TRBD1; j_gene: TRBJ1-1; abundance: few; v_gene: TRBV7-8
CDR3aa: CASSPSGGPSYNEQFF; CDR3nt: TGTGCCAGCAGCCCCAGCGGGGGGCCCTCCTACAATGAGCAGTTCTTC; d_gene: TRBD2; j_gene: TRBJ2-1; abundance: -; v_gene: TRBV27
CDR3aa: CATSDATVLQPQHF; CDR3nt: TGTGCCACCAGTGATGCGACAGTGCTTCAGCCCCAGCATTTT; d_gene: -; j_gene: TRBJ1-5; abundance: -; v_gene: TRBV24-1
CDR3aa: CASSPYGNYNSPLHF; CDR3nt: TGTGCCAGCAGTCCTTACGGGAATTATAATTCACCCCTCCACTTT; d_gene: -; j_gene: TRBJ1-6; abundance: -; v_gene: TRBV3-1/TRBV3-2
CDR3aa: CASMTTGRGGYTF; CDR3nt: TGTGCCAGCATGACGACGGGGCGGGGTGGCTACACCTTC; d_gene: -; j_gene: TRBJ1-2; abundance: few; v_gene: TRBV12-3/TRBV12-4
CDR3aa: CASSRGTGADGYTF; CDR3nt: TGTGCCAGCAGCCGGGGGACAGGGGCGGATGGCTACACCTTC; d_gene: TRBD1; j_gene: TRBJ1-2; abundance: -; v_gene: TRBV5-6
CDR3aa: CASSLREGNQPQHF; CDR3nt: TGTGCCAGCAGCTTACGGGAGGGCAATCAGCCCCAGCATTTT; d_gene: -; j_gene: TRBJ1-5; abundance: -; v_gene: TRBV7-9
CDR3aa: CARSPGGNNYGYTF; CDR3nt: TGTGCCAGAAGCCCAGGGGGGAACAACTATGGCTACACCTTC; d_gene: TRBD1; j_gene: TRBJ1-2; abundance: -; v_gene: TRBV5-3
CDR3aa: CASSLGADSYGYTF; CDR3nt: TGCGCCAGCAGCTTGGGGGCAGATTCCTATGGCTACACCTTC; d_gene: -; j_gene: TRBJ1-2; abundance: -; v_gene: TRBV5-1
CDR3aa: CASSAGAHTEAFF; CDR3nt: TGTGCCAGCAGCGCAGGGGCTCACACTGAAGCTTTCTTT; d_gene: -; j_gene: TRBJ1-1; abundance: -; v_gene: TRBV9
CDR3aa: CSASTSRTGRETQYF; CDR3nt: TGCAGTGCTAGTACCTCTAGGACAGGGCGGGAGACCCAGTACTTC; d_gene: TRBD1; j_gene: TRBJ2-5; abundance: -; v_gene: TRBV20-1
CDR3aa: CAWSAGRLQETQYF; CDR3nt: TGTGCCTGGAGTGCCGGCAGGCTACAAGAGACCCAGTACTTC; d_gene: -; j_gene: TRBJ2-5; abundance: few; v_gene: TRBV30
CDR3aa: CASSWDRGGGNTEAFF; CDR3nt: TGCGCCAGCAGCTGGGACAGGGGAGGAGGGAACACTGAAGCTTTCTTT; d_gene: TRBD1; j_gene: TRBJ1-1; abundance: -; v_gene: TRBV5-1
CDR3aa: CASSLLYDRDYGYTF; CDR3nt: TGTGCCAGCAGCTTACTATACGACAGGGACTATGGCTACACCTTC; d_gene: TRBD1; j_gene: TRBJ1-2; abundance: few; v_gene: TRBV7-2
CDR3aa: CSVGQVGNTIYF; CDR3nt: TGCAGCGTTGGACAGGTCGGAAACACCATATATTTT; d_gene: -; j_gene: TRBJ1-3; abundance: -; v_gene: TRBV29-1
CDR3aa: CASSQDSLVNTGELFF; CDR3nt: TGCGCCAGCAGCCAAGATAGTCTGGTTAACACCGGGGAGCTGTTTTTT; d_gene: -; j_gene: TRBJ2-2; abundance: -; v_gene: TRBV4-1
CDR3aa: CASSQVQVENSPLHF; CDR3nt: TGTGCCAGCAGCCAAGTACAGGTGGAGAATTCACCCCTCCACTTT; d_gene: -; j_gene: TRBJ1-6; abundance: -; v_gene: TRBV4-2
CDR3aa: CASSQGGDRWKTQYF; CDR3nt: TGTGCCAGCAGCCAAGGAGGGGACAGGTGGAAGACCCAGTACTTC; d_gene: TRBD1; j_gene: TRBJ2-5; abundance: -; v_gene: TRBV3-1/TRBV3-2
CDR3aa: CASSYGPQGDYGYTF; CDR3nt: TGTGCCAGCAGTTACGGTCCCCAGGGGGACTATGGCTACACCTTC; d_gene: TRBD1; j_gene: TRBJ1-2; abundance: -; v_gene: TRBV6-5
CDR3aa: CASSQGTGGTEKLFF; CDR3nt: TGCGCCAGCAGCCAAGGGACAGGGGGGACGGAAAAACTGTTTTTT; d_gene: TRBD1; j_gene: TRBJ1-4; abundance: -; v_gene: TRBV5-1
CDR3aa: CASSSGGGHISTDTQYF; CDR3nt: TGTGCCAGCAGCTCTGGCGGGGGGCATATTAGCACAGATACGCAGTATTTT; d_gene: TRBD2; j_gene: TRBJ2-3; abundance: -; v_gene: TRBV5-8
CDR3aa: CASSKLAVSYNEQFF; CDR3nt: TGTGCCAGCAGCAAACTAGCGGTCTCCTACAATGAGCAGTTCTTC; d_gene: TRBD2; j_gene: TRBJ2-1; abundance: -; v_gene: TRBV7-2
CDR3aa: CASSPLTGELFF; CDR3nt: TGTGCCAGCTCACCCCTTACCGGGGAGCTGTTTTTT; d_gene: -; j_gene: TRBJ2-2; abundance: few; v_gene: TRBV18